The 26 T cell receptor beta chains listed next were all sequenced from one sample in a study of T-cell memory formation after mild COVID-19. A single record per CDR3 protein comes from TCRdb applying MiXCR to the 5' RACE reads. This repertoire shows about 210,000 distinct CDR3 sequences, under 12% found once; its top ten account for 2.5% to 3.5%. Material for sequencing was PBMCs or a T cell subset sorted from them (not recorded which). These receptors were collected from a man younger than 35 who had mild COVID-19 (a few samples of this study predate the infection). Cell type and time point are not known.

This clonotype was counted only a few times. The rearrangement uses TRBV20-1 and TRBJ1-1; a weak D match, TRBD1 (5 bases). The V gene's germline CDR1 is DFQATT and CDR2 SNEGSKA (reference sequence). Trimming cost V 2 bases and J 4 bases, with 14 bases left between them. This CDR3 has 14 amino acids. The CDR3, as DNA: TGCAGTGCTAGATCTCGGGTCACAGGCACTGAAGCTTTCTTT. It specifies CSARSRVTGTEAFF.

The rearrangement uses TRBV11-2 and TRBJ1-5; no reliable D call. The CDR3 is made up of 12 amino acids. Trimming stripped 5 bases from V and 4 bases from J, with 6 bases between. Germline values: CDR1 SGHAT, CDR2 FQNNGV. In nucleotides, the CDR3 is TGTGCCAGCAGCCCGAATAATCAGCCCCAGCATTTT. Translated: CASSPNNQPQHF. The whole variable domain, remainder taken from reference TRBV11-2 and TRBJ1-5, is EAGVAQSPRYKIIEKRQSVAFWCNPISGHATLYWYQQILGQGPKLLIQFQNNGVVDDSQLPKDRFSAERLKGVDSTLKIQPAKLEDSAVYLCASSPNNQPQHFGDGTRLSIL.

The V call is TRBV19, the J call TRBJ2-3; TRBD1 agrees at 7 bases. V was pared by 5 bases and J by 2 bases, with 7 bases of the junction left unmatched. Per germline, CDR1 LNHDA and CDR2 SQIVND (reference sequence). There are 15 residues in the CDR3. CDR3 coding DNA: TGTGCCAGTAGTCGATCAGGGGGTCCCACAGATACGCAGTATTTT. Protein sequence: CASSRSGGPTDTQYF.

V and J are TRBV20-1 and TRBJ1-2; no reliable D call. This CDR3 is 13 amino acids long. The V end was cut by 6 bases, the J end by 4 bases, with 15 bases between. CDR1 is DFQATT, CDR2 SNEGSKA, per germline (reference sequence). In DNA form, the CDR3 reads TGCAGTGCCATGAGGTCCCGTGGCTATGGCTACACCTTC. Amino acids: CSAMRSRGYGYTF.

The rearrangement joins TRBV10-3 to TRBJ2-7; tentatively, D is TRBD2 (5 bases). There are 15 residues in the CDR3. Trimming pared 2 bases from V and 0 bases from J, leaving 11 bases between. From germline, CDR1 is ENHRY and CDR2 SYGVKD. The CDR3: CAISEGERSSYEQYF. In DNA, the CDR3 is TGTGCCATCAGTGAGGGGGAGCGGAGCTCCTACGAGCAGTACTTC.

A few counts support this clonotype. The V gene is TRBV5-5, the J gene TRBJ1-1; D is unclear. In germline, CDR1 is SGHKS, CDR2 YYEKEE (reference sequence). V was shortened by 7 bases and J by 1 base, with 14 bases between the two germline ends. The CDR3 covers 14 residues. CDR3 in amino acids: CASHRGPSNTEAFF. For the CDR3, the DNA is TGTGCCAGCCATAGAGGTCCGTCGAACACTGAAGCTTTCTTT.

In its sample, this clonotype was seen a few times. In nucleotides, the CDR3 is TGTGCCAGCTCACCCTTGGACAGCTCCTACAATGAGCAGTTCTTC. Amino acid sequence: CASSPLDSSYNEQFF. This chain links TRBV18 with TRBJ2-1; the D gene is possibly TRBD1 (6 bases). The CDR3 is made up of 15 amino acids. V was clipped by 3 bases and J by 0 bases, with 9 bases between them. CDR1 is KGHSH, CDR2 LQKENI, per germline.

The chain combines TRBV20-1 with TRBJ1-5; unclear D gene. The CDR3 contains 13 residues. V lost 6 bases, J lost 4 bases, and 13 bases lay in between. From germline, CDR1 is DFQATT and CDR2 SNEGSKA (reference sequence). The CDR3 bases are TGCAGTGCCCTTCGAGGGTATAATCAGCCCCAGCATTTT. It specifies CSALRGYNQPQHF.

This clonotype was detected many times. The chain recombines TRBV20-1 with TRBJ2-1; either TRBD1 or TRBD2 may supply D (5 bases each). The CDR3 length is 12 residues. Germline V gene sequence: CDR1 DFQATT, CDR2 SNEGSKA (reference sequence). V was shortened by 5 bases and J by 7 bases, with 12 bases between the two germline ends. In nucleotides, the CDR3 is TGCAGTGCTGGGACCTACTTGAATGAGCAGTTCTTC. It specifies CSAGTYLNEQFF.

The chain combines TRBV28 with TRBJ2-2; 8 positions agree with TRBD1. Per the germline V gene, CDR1 is MDHEN and CDR2 is SYDVKM. The CDR3 contains 16 residues. Trimming at V came to 6 bases and at J to 1 base, leaving 7 bases not matched to a gene. The CDR3 region has the DNA TGTGCCAGCAGGTCACAGGGGACAGGGAACACCGGGGAGCTGTTTTTT. This translates into CASRSQGTGNTGELFF.

The chain links TRBV29-1 to TRBJ2-2; 9 bases fit TRBD1. The CDR3 has 14 amino acids. Germline CDR1 is SQVTM and CDR2 is ANQGSEA. With V trimmed by 5 bases and J by 7 bases, 8 bases remained unmatched. The chain's CDR3 is CSVYRDRAGGELFF. The CDR3 DNA reads TGCAGCGTTTACCGGGACAGGGCGGGCGGGGAGCTGTTTTTT.

This chain links TRBV7-2 with TRBJ1-2; D call uncertain. CDR1 SGHTA and CDR2 FQGNSA come from the germline V gene. The CDR3 totals 14 residues. V was cut by 2 bases and J by 2 bases, with 9 bases left in between. CDR3 sequence: CASSLTGSNYGYTF. Written as DNA, the CDR3 is TGTGCCAGCAGCTTAACGGGGTCGAACTATGGCTACACCTTC.

At least ten counts were recorded for this clonotype. The chain carries TRBV5-1 and TRBJ1-2; maybe TRBD1 (6 bases). Germline-derived CDR1 and CDR2 are SGHRS and YFSETQ. This CDR3 is built from 13 residues. The V gene lost 1 base and the J gene lost 8 bases, with 12 bases spanning the gap. CDR3 region: CASSLQGSGGYTF. DNA of the CDR3: TGCGCCAGCAGCTTGCAGGGGTCGGGCGGCTACACCTTC.

Ten or more counts support this clonotype. V usage is TRBV6-2 or TRBV6-3 and J usage is TRBJ1-1; D is uncertain. Germline values: CDR1 MNHEY, CDR2 SVGEGT. V was shortened by 6 bases and J by 4 bases, with 21 bases between the two germline ends. The CDR3 consists of 16 residues. Written as DNA, the CDR3 is TGTGCCAGCAGGGGCGGACTCATAAGGGATGGCACTGAAGCTTTCTTT. As protein: CASRGGLIRDGTEAFF.

CDR3 loop: CATSDLTGNSYNEQFF. The CDR3 nucleotides read TGTGCCACCAGTGACCTTACAGGGAACTCCTACAATGAGCAGTTCTTC. V gene TRBV24-1 combines with J gene TRBJ2-1, with D tentatively TRBD1 (6 bases). The germline V gene has CDR1 KGHDR and CDR2 SFDVKD. The V end was cut by 4 bases, the J end by 0 bases, with 12 bases between. The CDR3 spans 16 residues.

This clonotype was observed a few times. J is TRBJ1-1 and V is TRBV25-1; tentatively, D is TRBD1 (5 bases). Germline V gene sequence: CDR1 MGHDK, CDR2 SYGVNS. This CDR3 contains 12 residues. V was shortened by 6 bases and J by 3 bases, with 8 bases between the two germline ends. The CDR3, as DNA: TGTGCCAGCAGGCGCAGGGACACTGAAGCTTTCTTT. It encodes CASRRRDTEAFF.

In this sample, this clonotype turned up a few times. V is TRBV5-1 and J is TRBJ1-1; TRBD1 might be the D (5 bases). The V end lost 7 bases, the J end lost 7 bases, and 17 bases lay between the germline ends. CDR1 is SGHRS and CDR2 is YFSETQ in the germline V gene. This CDR3 has 13 residues. The CDR3 loop is CASSSRGTGEAFF. The DNA for the CDR3 is TGCGCCAGCTCATCTAGGGGAACCGGTGAAGCTTTCTTT.

This clonotype was seen more than once but under ten times. The V gene is TRBV4-2, the J gene TRBJ1-5; TRBD1 matches 7 bases. V was pared by 4 bases and J by 4 bases, with 4 bases of the junction left unmatched. Germline lookup yields CDR1 LGHNA and CDR2 YNFKEQ. The CDR3 contains 14 residues. This CDR3 is CASSRGTANQPQHF. In DNA form, the CDR3 reads TGTGCCAGCAGCCGCGGGACAGCGAATCAGCCCCAGCATTTT.

The genes are TRBV7-9 and TRBJ2-1; D not certain. Trimming left V 2 bases short and J 1 base short, with 6 bases between. The germline CDR1 and CDR2 sequences are SEHNR and FQNEAQ (reference sequence). The CDR3 length is 14 residues. CDR3 sequence reads: CASSLWQSYNEQFF. For the CDR3, the DNA is TGTGCCAGCAGCTTATGGCAATCCTACAATGAGCAGTTCTTC.

This clonotype was seen ten or more times. The V gene is TRBV7-7, the J gene TRBJ2-5; 10 nucleotides line up with TRBD1. CDR1 SSHAT and CDR2 FNYEAQ come from the germline V gene (reference sequence). The CDR3 extends over 15 amino acids. V lost 1 base, J lost 1 base, and 0 bases stayed unmatched. CDR3 coding DNA: TGTGCCAGCAGCTTAGGGACAGGGGGCCAAGAGACCCAGTACTTC. Translation: CASSLGTGGQETQYF.

This clonotype was seen repeatedly, ten times or more. The rearrangement links TRBV20-1 to TRBJ2-3, with D perhaps matching TRBD1 (5 bases). The CDR3 length is 13 residues. The V and J ends lost 2 bases and 3 bases respectively, with 9 bases between them. The germline V gene encodes CDR1 DFQATT and CDR2 SNEGSKA (reference sequence). The CDR3: CSARLPGTDTQYF. The CDR3 region has the DNA TGCAGTGCTAGACTCCCAGGGACAGATACGCAGTATTTT.

Many counts were recorded for this clonotype. This chain connects TRBV4-1 to TRBJ1-5; D perhaps matches TRBD1 (5 bases). Deletions cut 0 bases from V and 12 bases from J, with 12 bases between. The CDR3 extends over 13 amino acids. Germline V gives CDR1 MGHRA, CDR2 YSYEKL. The CDR3 coding sequence is TGCGCCAGCAGCCAAGAAGGGGCAGGGAGCCAGCATTTT. Protein sequence: CASSQEGAGSQHF.

The rearrangement uses TRBV12-3 or TRBV12-4 and TRBJ1-1, with D perhaps TRBD1 (6 bases). Trimming took 6 bases from V and 0 from J, leaving 14 bases between them. There are 15 residues in the CDR3. The CDR3 region is CASSAMAGVNTEAFF. As DNA, the CDR3 is TGTGCCAGCAGCGCCATGGCAGGGGTGAACACTGAAGCTTTCTTT.

This clonotype showed up just a few times. The rearrangement joins TRBV7-2 to TRBJ1-2; D remains ambiguous. The germline gives CDR1 SGHTA, CDR2 FQGNSA. The V gene lost 1 base and the J gene lost 5 bases, with 8 bases spanning the gap. The CDR3 has 13 residues. CDR3 protein: CASSLGHGYGYTF. The CDR3 DNA reads as TGTGCCAGCAGCTTAGGTCATGGGTATGGCTACACCTTC.

This clonotype was counted at least ten times. The chain combines TRBV4-3 with TRBJ2-4; possible D gene TRBD2, 5 bases. Trimming shortened V by 0 bases and J by 15 bases, and 15 bases separated the two germline ends. CDR1 is LGHNA and CDR2 is YSLEER in the germline V gene. The CDR3 consists of 13 residues. The CDR3 loop reads CASSQEWTGPPYF. Here the CDR3 DNA reads TGCGCCAGCAGCCAAGAATGGACTGGGCCTCCGTACTTC.

The J gene is TRBJ2-2, the V gene TRBV24-1; D perhaps matches TRBD1 (6 bases). Trimming left V 10 bases short and J 2 bases short, with 16 bases between. This CDR3 contains 15 residues. Germline CDR1 reads KGHDR; CDR2 reads SFDVKD. The CDR3 spells CATSDSSFNTGELFF. CDR3 DNA sequence: TGTGCCACTTCGGACAGTTCCTTCAACACCGGGGAGCTGTTTTTT.